This T cell receptor beta chain comes out of a study of neurological immune-mediated disorders. As for time point: longitudinal time-point 3. The unsorted libraries originated from 2 million PBMCs that had been stored at -80 C. TCRdb processed the 5' RACE reads anew with MiXCR; each CDR3 protein has one entry. This sample carries tens of thousands of distinct CDR3 sequences, roughly 8.8% of them seen once, and the ten largest clones take under 2%. Ten or more counts support this clonotype. CDR3 length: 12 residues. CDR1 is ENHRY, CDR2 SYGVKD, per germline. Trimming left V 11 bases short and J 3 bases short, with 10 bases between.

V and J are TRBV10-3 and TRBJ2-2, with D unresolved. The TCR was taken from a woman aged 40 to 55 in good health. Material: PBMCs. The CDR3 reads CAGRSDTGELFF. CDR3 coding DNA: TGTGCCGGGCGAAGTGACACCGGGGAGCTGTTTTTT.